The 21 T cell receptor beta chains below come from one sample, sequenced in a study of blood T cell repertoires in COVID-19. Some clones are missing from TCRdb's copy, which holds only in-frame ones; the method was immunoSEQ multiplex PCR. Among about 100,000 clones listed, over 65% were seen once. The material sequenced was peripheral blood. These receptors came from a human donor in a cohort sampled during active COVID-19.

The rearrangement uses TRBV5-1 and TRBJ2-6; 12 bases align to TRBD2. The CDR3 is 19 residues long. Germline CDR1 and CDR2: SGHRS and YFSETQ. V trimming: 4 bases; J trimming: 0 bases; junction bases outside the gene matches: 8. The CDR3 sequence: CASSLSTSGRVSGANVLTF. CDR3 DNA: TGCGCCAGCAGCCTATCGACTAGCGGGAGAGTCTCTGGGGCCAACGTCCTGACTTTC.

This chain links TRBV5-4 with TRBJ2-1, with 8 bases matching TRBD2. The CDR3 covers 15 residues. Looked up from germline, CDR1 is SGHNT and CDR2 is YYREEE (reference sequence). V trimming: 0 bases; J trimming: 6 bases; junction bases outside the gene matches: 5. CDR3: CASSLVVGGANEQFF. CDR3 bases: TGTGCCAGCAGCTTGGTTGTCGGGGGGGCCAATGAGCAGTTCTTC.

As DNA, the CDR3 is TGCGCCAGCAGCCACTCCCGGGACACCTCCGCGGAGCAGTACTTC. It translates to CASSHSRDTSAEQYF. The rearrangement uses TRBV4-3 and TRBJ2-7, with D possibly TRBD1 on 6 matching bases. The V and J ends lost 3 bases and 7 bases respectively, with 19 bases between them. The CDR3 runs 15 residues. Germline V lookup: CDR1 LGHNA, CDR2 YSLEER.

This clone came up once. V and J are TRBV18 and TRBJ1-6; 7 bases are a match to TRBD1. Germline CDR1 is KGHSH and CDR2 is LQKENI. This CDR3 contains 14 residues. V shed 1 base and J 13 bases; nucleotides not matched to a gene: 7. The CDR3 protein is CASSPRLTGEPLHF. In nucleotides, the CDR3 is TGTGCCAGCTCACCACGTCTCACAGGGGAGCCCCTCCACTTT.

For the CDR3, the DNA is TGTGCCAGCAGTGAATCGTCGCCAGGGGGTTGGGAAAAACTGTTTTTT. Translation: CASSESSPGGWEKLFF. The chain is built from TRBV6-1 and TRBJ1-4, with 7 bases that match TRBD1. V trimming: 2 bases; J trimming: 8 bases; junction bases outside the gene matches: 11. CDR3 size: 16 residues. Germline CDR1 MNHNS, CDR2 SASEGT.

V usage is TRBV7-8 and J usage is TRBJ1-1; D not certain. Germline CDR1 and CDR2: SGHVS and FQNEAQ. The length of the CDR3 is 14 residues. The ends were cut back, 0 bases at V and 7 bases at J, with 12 bases in the middle. This chain's CDR3 is CASSLAGGANEAFF. The CDR3 nucleotides read TGTGCCAGCAGCTTAGCGGGAGGTGCGAATGAAGCTTTCTTT.

The chain carries TRBV19 and TRBJ2-3; D might be TRBD2 (5 bases). CDR1 and CDR2 from the germline V gene are LNHDA and SQIVND (reference sequence). The CDR3 is made up of 15 amino acids. V dropped 3 bases and J dropped 3 bases, with 13 bases sitting between them. Here the CDR3 reads CASSIGRVNTDTQYF. DNA for the CDR3: TGTGCCAGTAGTATCGGGCGGGTGAATACAGATACGCAGTATTTT.

In the case of this clone: Different DNA sequences within this sample yield the same CDR3. This sequence joins TRBV18 and TRBJ2-7; TRBD2 agrees at 7 bases. The J segment lost 6 bases and the V segment lost 3 bases, leaving 5 bases of the junction unmatched. The CDR3 is 13 amino acids. CDR1 is KGHSH, CDR2 LQKENI, per germline. This chain's CDR3 is CASSPAGVGEQYF. The CDR3 nucleotides read TGTGCCAGCTCACCGGCGGGAGTAGGCGAGCAGTACTTC. Full variable domain (missing parts from reference TRBV18 and TRBJ2-7): NAGVMQNPRHLVRRRGQEARLRCSPMKGHSHVYWYRQLPEEGLKFMVYLQKENIIDESGMPKERFSAEFPKEGPSILRIQQVVRGDSAAYFCASSPAGVGEQYFGPGTRLTVT.

This clone has only a few counts. The CDR3 sequence: CASSLAGGTSKYNEQFF. Written as DNA, the CDR3 is TGTGCCAGCAGCTTGGCCGGCGGGACTAGCAAGTACAATGAGCAGTTCTTC. The chain is built from TRBV5-4 and TRBJ2-1; 9 positions match TRBD2. V was clipped by 0 bases and J by 4 bases; unmatched bases: 8. The CDR3 is 17 amino acids. The germline CDR1 and CDR2 sequences are SGHNT and YYREEE (reference sequence).

The chain is built from TRBV18 and TRBJ1-4; D is undetermined. The length of the CDR3 is 13 residues. The V and J ends lost 8 bases and 5 bases respectively, with 12 bases between them. Germline V gene data show CDR1 as KGHSH and CDR2 as LQKENI. CDR3 DNA: TGTGCCAGCCGTTACCGAGAGAATGAAAAACTGTTTTTT. Its protein product is CASRYRENEKLFF.

The V and J genes are TRBV29-1 and TRBJ2-7, with 10 bases lining up with TRBD1. Germline-derived CDR1 and CDR2 are SQVTM and ANQGSEA. The CDR3 loop spans 15 amino acids. After removal of 1 base from V and 1 base from J, the junction contained 4 bases not matched to a gene. CDR3 nucleotide sequence: TGCAGCGTTGAAGGCCGGGACAGGGGATCCTACGAGCAGTACTTC. As protein: CSVEGRDRGSYEQYF.

V gene TRBV7-8 combines with J gene TRBJ2-5, with TRBD1 identical over 9 bases. CDR3 size: 15 residues. V dropped 4 bases and J dropped 4; count of bases not matched to a gene: 7. CDR1 is SGHVS, CDR2 FQNEAQ, per germline. The CDR3 loop is CASSSQGANGETQYF. CDR3 coding DNA: TGTGCCAGCAGCTCACAGGGGGCGAACGGAGAGACCCAGTACTTC.

V gene TRBV20-1 combines with J gene TRBJ2-7; 7 bases match TRBD2. The junction had 0 bases not matched to a gene; V was cut back by 3 bases and J by 4 bases. From germline, CDR1 is DFQATT and CDR2 SNEGSKA (reference sequence). The CDR3 runs to 11 residues. The CDR3 protein is CSASGGYEQYF. CDR3 nucleotide sequence: TGCAGTGCTAGCGGGGGGTACGAGCAGTACTTC.

The chain links TRBV11-2 to TRBJ2-1; TRBD2 might be the D (5 bases). Germline loops: CDR1 SGHAT, CDR2 FQNNGV. V was cut by 5 bases and J by 3 bases, with 11 bases left in between. This CDR3 is built from 14 residues. The CDR3 loop is CASSRNSGYNEQFF. The DNA for the CDR3 is TGTGCCAGCAGCCGGAACAGCGGCTACAATGAGCAGTTCTTC.

The chain is built from TRBV7-2 and TRBJ2-5; no firm D call. This CDR3 comprises 14 residues. V was clipped by 3 bases and J by 1 base, with 9 bases between them. Germline assignment: CDR1 SGHTA and CDR2 FQGNSA. CDR3 region: CASSFLTGQETQYF. The CDR3 region has the DNA TGTGCCAGCAGCTTTTTAACGGGCCAAGAGACCCAGTACTTC.

This chain uses TRBV5-1 with TRBJ2-1; D perhaps matches TRBD1 (5 bases). The CDR3 covers 15 residues. Germline V gene lookup returns CDR1 SGHRS and CDR2 YFSETQ. Trimming left V 3 bases short and J 0 bases short, with 10 bases between. CDR3 sequence (DNA): TGCGCCAGCAGCTCGACAGCGAGCTCCTACAATGAGCAGTTCTTC. Translating it yields CASSSTASSYNEQFF. Full variable domain (missing parts from reference TRBV5-1 and TRBJ2-1): KAGVTQTPRYLIKTRGQQVTLSCSPISGHRSVSWYQQTPGQGLQFLFEYFSETQRNKGNFPGRFSGRQFSNSRSEMNVSTLELGDSALYLCASSSTASSYNEQFFGPGTRLTVL.

The chain joins TRBV6-1 to TRBJ2-1; 9 nucleotides align to TRBD2. The V gene end was trimmed by 4 bases and the J gene end by 0 bases; junction bases not matched to a gene: 4. Per germline, CDR1 MNHNS and CDR2 SASEGT. The CDR3 totals 16 residues. The CDR3 here is CASSGLTSGSYNEQFF. Here the CDR3 DNA reads TGTGCCAGCAGTGGCCTGACTAGCGGCTCCTACAATGAGCAGTTCTTC.

J is TRBJ2-5 and V is TRBV7-9; TRBD1 might be the D (6 bases). Germline CDR1 is SEHNR and CDR2 is FQNEAQ (reference sequence). The CDR3 contains 14 residues. V was shortened by 2 bases and J by 2 bases, with 9 bases between the two germline ends. In DNA form, the CDR3 reads TGTGCCAGCAGCTTACGGACAGCTCAAGAGACCCAGTACTTC. It encodes CASSLRTAQETQYF. The whole variable domain, remainder taken from reference TRBV7-9 and TRBJ2-5, is DTGVSQNPRHKITKRGQNVTFRCDPISEHNRLYWYRQTLGQGPEFLTYFQNEAQLEKSRLLSDRFSAERPKGSFSTLEIQRTEQGDSAMYLCASSLRTAQETQYFGPGTRLLVL.

This sequence joins TRBV6-2 or TRBV6-3 and TRBJ2-7; 12 nucleotides align to TRBD2. Germline values: CDR1 MNHEY, CDR2 SVGEGT. This CDR3 spans 15 amino acids. V trimming: 5 bases; J trimming: 2 bases; junction bases outside the gene matches: 4. Here the CDR3 DNA reads TGTGCCAGCAGTAACCGACTAGCGGGAGCCTACGAGCAGTACTTC. Translation gives CASSNRLAGAYEQYF.

The gene calls are TRBV28 and TRBJ1-5, with D unresolved. The V gene lost 3 bases and the J gene lost 6 bases, with 6 bases spanning the gap. From germline, CDR1 is MDHEN and CDR2 SYDVKM. The length of the CDR3 is 12 residues. CDR3 sequence reads: CASSLTRQPQHF. The CDR3 DNA reads TGTGCCAGCAGTTTGACTCGTCAGCCCCAGCATTTT.

The CDR3 sequence is CASSDFDQGAKAEAFF. CDR3 sequence (DNA): TGCGCCAGCAGTGATTTTGATCAGGGGGCTAAGGCTGAAGCTTTCTTT. V is TRBV10-2 and J is TRBJ1-1; 8 bases are a match to TRBD1. The germline V gene encodes CDR1 WSHSY and CDR2 SAAADI. With 3 bases clipped from V and 6 bases from J, the junction kept 12 bases outside the gene matches. This CDR3 comprises 16 residues.